This T cell receptor beta chain derives from a study of T-cell memory formation after mild COVID-19. Notes on the study in general: The main location of contracting CD4+ clones was CM and EM, and that of contracting CD8+ clones was EMRA. From day 15 to 85, contracting clones were balanced between CD4 and CD8, whereas later expanders leaned toward CD4+.

A note on this clonotype: No antigen is known for it.

There are 15 residues in the CDR3. Germline V CDR1 and CDR2: LNHNV, YYDKDF (reference sequence). V shed 3 bases and J shed 4 bases, with 15 bases lying between them. One entry per CDR3 protein results from TCRdb running MiXCR on the 5' RACE reads. The sample records 550,000 to 700,000 distinct CDR3 sequences, approximately 15% being singletons. The origin of this receptor is an adult woman who had mild COVID-19 (a few samples of this study predate the infection). Cell type and time point are not known. This chain links TRBV15 with TRBJ1-2, with D tentatively TRBD1 (5 bases). The specimen sequenced was PBMCs or a T cell subset sorted from them (not recorded which). The CDR3 is CATSSQGWEVYGYTF. CDR3 in DNA: TGTGCCACCAGCAGCCAGGGCTGGGAGGTCTATGGCTACACCTTC.